These 14 T cell receptor beta chains were all obtained from the same sample, sequenced in a study of Ad26.COV2.S vaccination and SARS-CoV-2 variants. The treatment denotes: some 20 received Ad26.COV2.S at low or high dose, single or two shots; about 5 received placebo; per-sample allocation not given. Sample collection was performed on day 63 after the first vaccine or placebo injection. The table came from immunoSEQ multiplex PCR; TCRdb's copy has only in-frame clones and leaves some out. The sample records some 460,000 clones, about nine tenths being singletons. The specimen was peripheral blood, collected in a trial of Ad26.COV2.S vaccine versus placebo. These receptors were collected from a person aged 18-65 years who received the Ad26.COV2.S COVID-19 vaccine or a placebo.

A note on this clone: Other DNA sequences in the sample encode the same CDR3. The chain employs TRBV5-4 and TRBJ1-2, with 10 bases lining up with TRBD1. Germline-derived CDR1 and CDR2 are SGHNT and YYREEE (reference sequence). The CDR3 contains 13 residues. The trim removed 3 bases at V and 6 bases at J, leaving 2 bases unmatched. The CDR3 loop is CASSWDRGNGYTF. The CDR3 region has the DNA TGTGCCAGCAGCTGGGACAGGGGAAATGGCTACACCTTC.

CDR3 coding DNA: TGTGCCAGTAGTATTTCGGGACGCGGGAGCGGGGGGTTCTACGAGCAGTACTTC. Its translation: CASSISGRGSGGFYEQYF. This chain uses TRBV19 with TRBJ2-7; 9 bases line up with TRBD2. Germline assignment: CDR1 LNHDA and CDR2 SQIVND (reference sequence). Trimming cost V 3 bases and J 3 bases; bases outside gene matches: 15. This CDR3 has 18 amino acids.

This chain uses TRBV10-3 with TRBJ1-6; D uncertain. V gave up 6 bases and J gave up 7 bases, with 13 bases separating them. The CDR3 runs 14 residues. In germline, CDR1 is ENHRY, CDR2 SYGVKD. The CDR3 region has the DNA TGTGCCATCAGCGACCGGGCCGGCAATTCACCCCTCCACTTT. It specifies CAISDRAGNSPLHF.

The chain joins TRBV13 to TRBJ2-7; D is unresolved. The V gene's germline CDR1 is PRHDT and CDR2 FYEKMQ (reference sequence). V was shortened by 3 bases and J by 5 bases, with 11 bases between the two germline ends. The CDR3 is 13 residues long. The CDR3 nucleotides read TGTGCCAGCAGCTTTCGCAGAGTGAACGAGCAGTACTTC. This encodes CASSFRRVNEQYF.

The chain employs TRBV11-2 and TRBJ2-1, with 14 bases aligning to TRBD2. With 4 bases clipped from V and 3 bases from J, the junction kept 8 bases outside the gene matches. CDR1 and CDR2 from the germline V gene are SGHAT and FQNNGV. The CDR3 runs 18 residues. The CDR3 loop is CASSSRGLAGVGYNEQFF. The CDR3 bases are TGTGCCAGCAGCTCCCGGGGACTAGCGGGAGTAGGCTACAATGAGCAGTTCTTC.

V gene TRBV7-2 combines with J gene TRBJ1-3, with no clear D. CDR3 size: 13 residues. Germline assignment: CDR1 SGHTA and CDR2 FQGNSA. V lost 6 bases, J lost 1 base, and 7 bases lay in between. CDR3 region: CASRLASGNTIYF. The CDR3 nucleotides are TGTGCCAGCAGACTAGCATCTGGAAACACCATATATTTT.

This clone was seen a handful of times. The chain recombines TRBV12-3 or TRBV12-4 with TRBJ2-1; 9 positions agree with TRBD1. This CDR3 comprises 11 residues. The V and J ends lost 2 bases and 15 bases, in that order; junction bases with no gene match: 2. The CDR3 DNA is TGTGCCAGCAGTTTACGGGGACAGGGGTTCTTC. Protein sequence: CASSLRGQGFF.

The chain has TRBV7-2 and TRBJ2-1, with 7 bases identical to TRBD2. With 4 bases clipped from V and 5 bases from J, the junction kept 11 bases outside the gene matches. Germline V gene lookup returns CDR1 SGHTA and CDR2 FQGNSA. The CDR3 is 16 residues long. CDR3: CASSSEQAGINNEQFF. As DNA, the CDR3 is TGTGCCAGCAGCTCCGAGCAAGCGGGAATCAACAATGAGCAGTTCTTC.

The chain joins TRBV27 to TRBJ1-1; possible D gene TRBD1, 5 bases. Germline CDR1 reads MNHEY; CDR2 reads SMNVEV (reference sequence). The CDR3 has 15 residues. V dropped 1 base and J dropped 4 bases, with 13 bases sitting between them. The CDR3 here is CASSLYGGGRTEAFF. Here the CDR3 DNA reads TGTGCCAGCAGTTTATACGGGGGGGGTCGCACTGAAGCTTTCTTT.

The genes are TRBV28 and TRBJ1-1; D not certain. There are 11 residues in the CDR3. Trimming shortened V by 7 bases and J by 1 base, and 4 bases separated the two germline ends. Germline CDR1 is MDHEN and CDR2 is SYDVKM. The CDR3 region is CASMGNTEAFF. As DNA, the CDR3 is TGTGCCAGCATGGGGAACACTGAAGCTTTCTTT.

The chain has TRBV11-2 and TRBJ2-3; TRBD2 matches 8 bases. Germline trimming cut 2 bases from V and 2 bases from J; bases unmatched to any gene: 9. CDR3 length equals 17 residues. Germline loops: CDR1 SGHAT, CDR2 FQNNGV. In DNA, the CDR3 is TGTGCCAGCAGCTTAATGGGCGGGGGGCTAGCCACAGATACGCAGTATTTT. Protein: CASSLMGGGLATDTQYF.

This clone showed up just a few times. The chain couples TRBV6-6 to TRBJ1-1; 7 bases agree with TRBD1. V shed 2 bases, J shed 3 bases, and the junction held 3 bases outside the gene matches. Per germline, CDR1 MNHNY and CDR2 SVGAGI (reference sequence). This CDR3 is 14 amino acids long. The CDR3 nucleotides are TGTGCCAGCAGTTACGTAGGACAGGACACTGAAGCTTTCTTT. Protein sequence: CASSYVGQDTEAFF.

The CDR3, as DNA: TGTGCCACCAGGTGGGGACTAGCGGGTATCACAGATACGCAGTATTTT. It translates to CATRWGLAGITDTQYF. The chain has TRBV15 and TRBJ2-3; TRBD2 agrees at 12 bases. Trimming at V came to 6 bases and at J to 2 bases, leaving 6 bases not matched to a gene. The CDR3 contains 16 residues. CDR1 and CDR2 from the germline V gene are LNHNV and YYDKDF (reference sequence).

The rearrangement joins TRBV27 to TRBJ2-1; the match to TRBD2 covers 8 bases. This CDR3 comprises 15 residues. V lost 7 bases to trimming and J lost 4 bases; unmatched junction nucleotides: 9. CDR1 is MNHEY, CDR2 SMNVEV, per germline (reference sequence). The CDR3 DNA reads as TGTGCCAGCACCTTGGGTCCTAGCGGGTACAATGAGCAGTTCTTC. Translated, it gives CASTLGPSGYNEQFF.